This TCR beta chain originates from a study of control samples from healthy donors and cancer patients (dated by TCRdb to the early 2020s). On this clone: It lacks a known antigen. Base qualities are not at hand, and no much larger clone is one base apart.

The receptor library was made with the immunoSEQ multiplex PCR assay. The clones in this table, taken by TCRdb from immuneACCESS, are in-frame only. Not every clone is retained; where verified, under half of the shortfall comes from an unresolved V gene, and the cause of the rest is unknown. In this sample the table shows about 54,000 clones, almost 96% of which occur a single time. Around 1.9% of the sample is held by the ten biggest clonotypes. The CDR3 contains 16 residues, cysteine and phenylalanine counted. CDR3 DNA only is kept here, 48 bases in frame from base 1. The germline V gene specifies MNHEY as CDR1 and SVGAGI as CDR2. V is cut back by 0 bases and J by 3 bases, with 7 bases in the junction unmatched.

The chain is made from TRBV6-5 and TRBJ2-7; TRBD2 aligns with 8 central bases. This clonotype originated in a woman aged 25 to 45 in good health. The sequenced sample was blood. CDR3 sequence: CASSYSQLAEIYEQYF. The DNA sequence follows: TGTGCCAGCAGTTACTCCCAACTAGCGGAGATCTACGAGCAGTACTTC.